These T cell receptor beta chains were read from a single sample in a study of tumor and adjacent non-tumor tissue in lung cancer. TCRdb passed the multiplex PCR reads through MiXCR, listing each CDR3 protein once. The table shows some 120,000 distinct CDR3 sequences, with approximately 66% occurring only once. Sequencing input: lung tumor tissue. The receptors originated from a man aged 30 to 39 with non-small cell lung cancer. Both conserved end residues are part of each CDR3. The D gene is left open where the match is weak. Size is stated for part of the rows, as once, few or many counts, or as a class when the clone is expanded.

D gene: -; J gene: TRBJ2-1; clone size: -; V gene: TRBV24-1; CDR3 protein: CATSESGRRNKQFF; CDR3 DNA: TGTGCCACCAGTGAGTCGGGACGGCGGAATAAGCAGTTCTTC
D gene: -; J gene: TRBJ1-4; clone size: -; V gene: TRBV20-1; CDR3 protein: CSASKIDNEKPSF; CDR3 DNA: TGCAGTGCTAGTAAGATTGATAATGAAAAACCGTCTTTT
D gene: -; J gene: TRBJ2-1; clone size: -; V gene: TRBV6-2/TRBV6-3; CDR3 protein: CASSSLGQCRNEQFF; CDR3 DNA: TGTGCCAGCAGTTCTCTGGGACAATGTCGAAATGAGCAGTTCTTC
D gene: -; J gene: TRBJ1-6; clone size: -; V gene: TRBV28; CDR3 protein: CVSSVTASSYNSPLHF; CDR3 DNA: TGTGTCAGCAGCGTAACAGCAAGCTCCTATAATTCACCCCTCCACTTT
D gene: TRBD1; J gene: TRBJ1-1; clone size: -; V gene: TRBV11-2; CDR3 protein: CASSIGTADTGAFF; CDR3 DNA: TGTGCCAGCAGCATCGGGACAGCCGACACTGGAGCTTTCTTT
D gene: -; J gene: TRBJ1-3; clone size: few; V gene: TRBV14; CDR3 protein: CASSPTAGSNTIYF; CDR3 DNA: TGTGCCAGCAGCCCCACCGCAGGGTCTAACACCATATATTTT
D gene: TRBD1; J gene: TRBJ2-7; clone size: once; V gene: TRBV20-1; CDR3 protein: CNASGGQGNNNAYEQYF; CDR3 DNA: TGCAATGCTAGTGGGGGACAGGGTAACAATAATGCCTACGAGCAGTACTTC
D gene: -; J gene: TRBJ2-3; clone size: -; V gene: TRBV5-6; CDR3 protein: CTSSFTGLTDTQYF; CDR3 DNA: TGTACCAGCAGCTTCACCGGACTGACAGATACGCAGTATTTT
D gene: -; J gene: TRBJ2-2; clone size: -; V gene: TRBV10-2; CDR3 protein: CASLSSLGKLFF; CDR3 DNA: TGCGCCAGCCTAAGCTCTCTCGGGAAGCTGTTTTTT
D gene: TRBD2; J gene: TRBJ2-1; clone size: -; V gene: TRBV29-1; CDR3 protein: CSVEDGGGWYDHFF; CDR3 DNA: TGCAGTGTTGAAGACGGCGGGGGATGGTATGATCATTTCTTC
D gene: -; J gene: TRBJ2-7; clone size: -; V gene: TRBV4-1; CDR3 protein: CASGQDGSRGAYEQYF; CDR3 DNA: TGCGCCAGCGGCCAAGATGGGAGCAGGGGGGCGTACGAGCAGTACTTC
D gene: -; J gene: TRBJ2-1; clone size: many; V gene: TRBV12-3/TRBV12-4; CDR3 protein: CASSLTNNEQFF; CDR3 DNA: TGTGCCAGCAGTTTAACTAACAATGAGCAGTTCTTC
D gene: -; J gene: TRBJ2-2; clone size: -; V gene: TRBV12-5; CDR3 protein: CVCGLVPGLGTGELFF; CDR3 DNA: TGTGTTTGTGGTTTGGTACCCGGCCTGGGGACCGGGGAGCTGTTTTTT
D gene: -; J gene: TRBJ2-3; clone size: -; V gene: TRBV20-1; CDR3 protein: CSVRGALLPTDTQYF; CDR3 DNA: TGCAGTGTTAGAGGCGCCCTCTTGCCCACAGATACGCAGTATTTT
D gene: -; J gene: TRBJ2-1; clone size: once; V gene: TRBV11-2; CDR3 protein: CAGSLERINEQFF; CDR3 DNA: TGTGCCGGTAGCTTAGAACGGATCAATGAGCAGTTCTTC
D gene: -; J gene: TRBJ1-6; clone size: many; V gene: TRBV20-1; CDR3 protein: CSARPGGGSPLHF; CDR3 DNA: TGCAGTGCTAGACCCGGGGGGGGTTCACCCCTCCACTTT
D gene: TRBD1; J gene: TRBJ2-2; clone size: -; V gene: TRBV5-4; CDR3 protein: CASSLGQGEGELFF; CDR3 DNA: TGTGCCAGCAGCTTGGGACAGGGAGAGGGGGAGCTGTTTTTT
D gene: TRBD2; J gene: TRBJ2-5; clone size: few; V gene: TRBV20-1; CDR3 protein: CSVRDLAGAEETQYF; CDR3 DNA: TGCAGTGTTAGAGATCTAGCGGGAGCAGAAGAGACCCAATACTTC
D gene: TRBD2; J gene: TRBJ2-7; clone size: -; V gene: TRBV11-2; CDR3 protein: CVSSAGLGTEQYF; CDR3 DNA: TGTGTCAGCAGTGCCGGACTAGGGACCGAGCAGTACTTC
D gene: TRBD2; J gene: TRBJ2-1; clone size: -; V gene: TRBV20-1; CDR3 protein: CSAREREDEQFF; CDR3 DNA: TGCAGCGCTAGAGAGCGGGAGGATGAGCAGTTCTTC
D gene: -; J gene: TRBJ1-3; clone size: -; V gene: TRBV11-1; CDR3 protein: CASSSYRERGITIYF; CDR3 DNA: TGTGCCAGCAGCTCATACCGGGAAAGGGGAATCACCATATATTTT
D gene: TRBD2; J gene: TRBJ2-7; clone size: many; V gene: TRBV11-2; CDR3 protein: CASSPVGGLAGGYYEQYF; CDR3 DNA: TGTGCCAGCAGCCCCGTGGGGGGACTAGCGGGAGGATACTACGAGCAGTACTTC
D gene: -; J gene: TRBJ1-1; clone size: -; V gene: TRBV2; CDR3 protein: CASRGGLGTEAFF; CDR3 DNA: TGTGCCAGCAGGGGAGGGTTGGGCACTGAAGCTTTCTTT
D gene: -; J gene: TRBJ2-1; clone size: large; V gene: TRBV20-1; CDR3 protein: CSARDGLSNEQFF; CDR3 DNA: TGCAGTGCTAGAGATGGTCTTTCGAATGAGCAGTTCTTC
D gene: TRBD1; J gene: TRBJ1-2; clone size: many; V gene: TRBV12-3/TRBV12-4; CDR3 protein: CASSLNRGAVYGYTF; CDR3 DNA: TGTGCCAGCAGTTTAAACAGGGGGGCGGTCTATGGCTACACCTTC
D gene: -; J gene: TRBJ1-2; clone size: many; V gene: TRBV12-3/TRBV12-4; CDR3 protein: CASSLTQSLGYTF; CDR3 DNA: TGTGCCAGCAGTTTAACACAGTCCCTTGGCTACACCTTC
D gene: -; J gene: TRBJ2-1; clone size: -; V gene: TRBV6-6; CDR3 protein: CASSYTLAATYNEQFF; CDR3 DNA: TGTGCCAGCAGTTACACCTTAGCGGCCACCTACAATGAGCAGTTCTTC
D gene: -; J gene: TRBJ2-7; clone size: -; V gene: TRBV6-1; CDR3 protein: CVSRINRDPSYEQYF; CDR3 DNA: TGTGTCAGCAGAATCAATAGGGACCCCTCCTACGAGCAGTATTTC
D gene: -; J gene: TRBJ1-1; clone size: -; V gene: TRBV4-3; CDR3 protein: CASSRVNGDWMEAFF; CDR3 DNA: TGTGCCAGCAGCCGGGTGAACGGGGACTGGATGGAAGCTTTCTTT
D gene: -; J gene: TRBJ2-1; clone size: -; V gene: TRBV11-3; CDR3 protein: CSSNPIPGNEQFF; CDR3 DNA: TGTTCCAGCAACCCCATACCTGGCAATGAGCAGTTCTTC
D gene: -; J gene: TRBJ2-1; clone size: -; V gene: TRBV11-2; CDR3 protein: CASSLVSGQSSYCEQFF; CDR3 DNA: TGTGCCAGCAGCTTAGTGAGCGGGCAGAGCTCCTACTGTGAGCAGTTCTTC
D gene: -; J gene: TRBJ2-1; clone size: -; V gene: TRBV11-2; CDR3 protein: CASSLSNGSANEQFF; CDR3 DNA: TGTGCCAGTAGCCTCTCCAACGGGAGTGCGAATGAGCAGTTCTTC
D gene: -; J gene: TRBJ1-1; clone size: -; V gene: TRBV7-9; CDR3 protein: CASNLARERHTEAFF; CDR3 DNA: TGTGCCAGCAACTTAGCACGTGAGAGACACACTGAAGCTTTCTTT
D gene: TRBD2; J gene: TRBJ2-1; clone size: -; V gene: TRBV20-1; CDR3 protein: CSARSAGGYNEMFF; CDR3 DNA: TGCAGTGCTAGGTCAGCGGGGGGATACAATGAGATGTTCTTC
D gene: -; J gene: TRBJ2-1; clone size: -; V gene: TRBV11-2; CDR3 protein: CASSLYASAPYNGQFF; CDR3 DNA: TGTGCCAGCAGCTTATATGCTAGCGCGCCTTACAATGGGCAGTTCTTC
D gene: TRBD1; J gene: TRBJ1-2; clone size: few; V gene: TRBV5-6; CDR3 protein: CASTEDRLAGYTF; CDR3 DNA: TGTGCCAGCACCGAGGACAGGCTTGCTGGCTACACCTTC
D gene: -; J gene: TRBJ1-5; clone size: -; V gene: TRBV12-3/TRBV12-4; CDR3 protein: CDSSFWEQPQHF; CDR3 DNA: TGTGACAGCAGTTTCTGGGAACAGCCCCAGCATTTT
D gene: -; J gene: TRBJ2-2; clone size: many; V gene: TRBV20-1; CDR3 protein: CSAPGTSNTGELFF; CDR3 DNA: TGCAGTGCTCCCGGGACATCGAACACCGGGGAGCTGTTTTTT
D gene: -; J gene: TRBJ2-7; clone size: -; V gene: TRBV6-1; CDR3 protein: CASSDSPRPSYEQYF; CDR3 DNA: TGTGCCAGCAGCGACTCGCCGAGACCGTCCTACGAGCAATACTTC
D gene: -; J gene: TRBJ1-6; clone size: -; V gene: TRBV6-2/TRBV6-3; CDR3 protein: CSSSQQGYNSPLHF; CDR3 DNA: TGTTCCAGCAGTCAACAGGGTTATAATTCACCCCTCCACTTT